This entry lists 2 T cell receptor beta chains sequenced from one sample in a study of blood T cell repertoires in COVID-19. Method: immunoSEQ multiplex PCR; TCRdb's copy keeps in-frame clones and lacks some. The sample includes about 220,000 clones, about nine tenths of them seen just once. The material sequenced was PBMCs or T cells enriched from blood (not recorded which). These receptors all come from a woman in her forties with acute COVID-19.

V usage is TRBV7-9 and J usage is TRBJ1-1; D call uncertain. Trimming cost V 4 bases and J 1 base, with 10 bases left between them. CDR3 length: 14 residues. Germline CDR1 and CDR2: SEHNR and FQNEAQ (reference sequence). CDR3 in DNA: TGTGCCAGCAGCTACGAGACTCAGAACACTGAAGCTTTCTTT. This gives the protein CASSYETQNTEAFF.

The chain recombines TRBV7-6 with TRBJ1-3; 11 bases agree with TRBD1. The CDR3 spans 16 residues. CDR1 SGHVS and CDR2 FNYEAQ come from the germline V gene. V was pared by 1 base and J by 2 bases, with 1 base of the junction left unmatched. DNA of the CDR3: TGTGCCAGCAGCTTAGGGACAGGGGGCGCTGGAAACACCATATATTTT. Protein: CASSLGTGGAGNTIYF.